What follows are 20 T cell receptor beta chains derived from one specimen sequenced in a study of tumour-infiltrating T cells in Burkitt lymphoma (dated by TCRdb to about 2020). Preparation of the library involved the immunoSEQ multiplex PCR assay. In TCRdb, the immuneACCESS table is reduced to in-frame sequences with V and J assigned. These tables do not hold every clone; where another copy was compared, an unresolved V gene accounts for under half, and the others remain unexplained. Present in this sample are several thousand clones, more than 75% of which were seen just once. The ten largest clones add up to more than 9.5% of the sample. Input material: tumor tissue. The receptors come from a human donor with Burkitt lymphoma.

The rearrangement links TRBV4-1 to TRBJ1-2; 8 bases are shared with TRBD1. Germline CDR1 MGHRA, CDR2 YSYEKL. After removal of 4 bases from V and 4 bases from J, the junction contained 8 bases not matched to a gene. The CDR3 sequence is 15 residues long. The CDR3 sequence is CASSPYRGGLYGYTF. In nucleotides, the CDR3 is TGCGCCAGCAGCCCGTACAGGGGGGGACTCTATGGCTACACCTTC.

DNA of the CDR3: TGTGCCATCAGTCATGATTACGAGCAGTACTTC. Translating gives CAISHDYEQYF. The V call is TRBV10-3, the J call TRBJ2-7, with D unclear. The V gene's germline CDR1 is ENHRY and CDR2 SYGVKD. This CDR3 region has 11 residues. V lost 5 bases and J 4 bases, leaving 6 bases between the germline ends.

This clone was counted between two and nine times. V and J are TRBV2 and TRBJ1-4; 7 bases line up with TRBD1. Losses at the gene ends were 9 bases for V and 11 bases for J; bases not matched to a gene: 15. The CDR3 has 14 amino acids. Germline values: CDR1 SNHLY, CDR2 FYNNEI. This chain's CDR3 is CARRTGTAPQKLFF. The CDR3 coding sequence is TGTGCCAGAAGAACCGGGACAGCCCCCCAGAAACTGTTTTTT.

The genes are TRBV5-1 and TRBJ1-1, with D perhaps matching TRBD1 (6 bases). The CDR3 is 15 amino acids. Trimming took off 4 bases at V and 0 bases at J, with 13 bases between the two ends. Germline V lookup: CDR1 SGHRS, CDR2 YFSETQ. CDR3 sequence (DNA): TGCGCCAGCAGCCCTGGGGGGCAGCTGAACACTGAAGCTTTCTTT. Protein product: CASSPGGQLNTEAFF.

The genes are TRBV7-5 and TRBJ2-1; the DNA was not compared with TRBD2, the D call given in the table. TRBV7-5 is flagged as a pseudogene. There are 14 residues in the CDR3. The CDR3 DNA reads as TGTGCCAGAAGCTTAAAGGGGCTGGGAGGTGAGCAGTTCTTC. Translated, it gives CARSLKGLGGEQFF.

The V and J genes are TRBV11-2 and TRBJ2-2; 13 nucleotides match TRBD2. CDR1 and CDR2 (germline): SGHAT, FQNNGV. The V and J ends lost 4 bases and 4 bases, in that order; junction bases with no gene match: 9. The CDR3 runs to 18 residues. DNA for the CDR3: TGTGCCAGCAGCTCAAGATCCGGACTAGCGGGAGTCACCGGGGAGCTGTTTTTT. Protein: CASSSRSGLAGVTGELFF.

CDR3 amino acids: CASSVAGAVGTDTQYF. CDR3 DNA: TGTGCCAGCAGTGTCGCGGGGGCAGTTGGCACAGATACGCAGTATTTT. The chain links TRBV6-4 to TRBJ2-3; D might be TRBD2 (7 bases). The CDR3 covers 16 residues. V shed 4 bases and J shed 1 base, with 15 bases lying between them. CDR1 MRHNA and CDR2 SNTAGT come from the germline V gene.

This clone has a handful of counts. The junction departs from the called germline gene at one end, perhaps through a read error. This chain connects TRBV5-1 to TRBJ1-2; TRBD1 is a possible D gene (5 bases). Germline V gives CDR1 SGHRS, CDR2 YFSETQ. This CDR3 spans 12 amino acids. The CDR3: CASSLGVGHGHF. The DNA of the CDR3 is TGCGCCAGCAGCTTGGGAGTCGGACACGGCCACTTC.

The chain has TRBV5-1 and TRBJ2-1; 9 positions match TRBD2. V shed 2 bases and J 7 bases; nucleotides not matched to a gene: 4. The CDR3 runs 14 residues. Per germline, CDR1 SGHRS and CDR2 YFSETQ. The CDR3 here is CASSLGTSQNEQFF. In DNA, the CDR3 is TGCGCCAGCAGCTTAGGGACTAGCCAAAATGAGCAGTTCTTC. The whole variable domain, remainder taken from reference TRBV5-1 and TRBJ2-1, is KAGVTQTPRYLIKTRGQQVTLSCSPISGHRSVSWYQQTPGQGLQFLFEYFSETQRNKGNFPGRFSGRQFSNSRSEMNVSTLELGDSALYLCASSLGTSQNEQFFGPGTRLTVL.

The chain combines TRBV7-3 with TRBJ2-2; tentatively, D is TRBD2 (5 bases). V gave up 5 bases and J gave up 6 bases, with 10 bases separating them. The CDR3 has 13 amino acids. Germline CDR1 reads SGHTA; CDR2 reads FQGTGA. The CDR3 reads CASSPNSAGELFF. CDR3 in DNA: TGTGCCAGCAGCCCGAATAGCGCCGGGGAGCTGTTTTTT.

The CDR3 bases are TGCGCCAGCAGCAATCCAACCACCGGGGAGCTGTTTTTT. Translated: CASSNPTTGELFF. The chain uses TRBV5-1 and TRBJ2-2; D remains ambiguous. Germline CDR1 reads SGHRS; CDR2 reads YFSETQ. V was clipped by 4 bases and J by 4 bases, with 8 bases between them. The CDR3 is 13 amino acids.

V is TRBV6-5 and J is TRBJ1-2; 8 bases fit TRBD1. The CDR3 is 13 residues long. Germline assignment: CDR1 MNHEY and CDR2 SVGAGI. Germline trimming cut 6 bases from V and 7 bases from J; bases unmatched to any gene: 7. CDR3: CASRLTGVVGYTF. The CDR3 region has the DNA TGTGCCAGCAGGTTGACAGGGGTGGTTGGCTACACCTTC.

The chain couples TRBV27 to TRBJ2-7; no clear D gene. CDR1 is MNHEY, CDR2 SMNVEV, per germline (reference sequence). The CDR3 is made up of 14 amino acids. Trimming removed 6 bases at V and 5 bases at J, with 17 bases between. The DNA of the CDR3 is TGTGCCAGCAGCCATATGTGGGAACCCCACGAGCAGTACTTC. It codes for CASSHMWEPHEQYF.

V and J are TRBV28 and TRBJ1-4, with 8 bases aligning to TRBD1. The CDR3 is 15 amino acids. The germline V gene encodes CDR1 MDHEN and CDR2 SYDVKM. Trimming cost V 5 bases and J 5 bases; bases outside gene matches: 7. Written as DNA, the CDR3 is TGTGCCAGCAGTGGGAACAGGGGGAAGAATGAAAAACTGTTTTTT. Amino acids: CASSGNRGKNEKLFF.

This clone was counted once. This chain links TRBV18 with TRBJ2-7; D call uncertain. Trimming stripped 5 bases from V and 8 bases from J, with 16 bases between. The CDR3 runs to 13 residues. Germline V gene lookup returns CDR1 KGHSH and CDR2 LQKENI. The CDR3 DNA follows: TGTGCCAGCTCATTGAACCCAGAGGCTCAGCAGTACTTC. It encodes CASSLNPEAQQYF.

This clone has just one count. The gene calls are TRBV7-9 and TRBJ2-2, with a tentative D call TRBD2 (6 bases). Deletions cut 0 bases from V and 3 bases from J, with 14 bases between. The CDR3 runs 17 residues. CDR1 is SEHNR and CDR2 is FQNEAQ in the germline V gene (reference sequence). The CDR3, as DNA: TGTGCCAGCAGCTTAGCGCCGGGACTGCTAGACACCGGGGAGCTGTTTTTT. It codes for CASSLAPGLLDTGELFF.

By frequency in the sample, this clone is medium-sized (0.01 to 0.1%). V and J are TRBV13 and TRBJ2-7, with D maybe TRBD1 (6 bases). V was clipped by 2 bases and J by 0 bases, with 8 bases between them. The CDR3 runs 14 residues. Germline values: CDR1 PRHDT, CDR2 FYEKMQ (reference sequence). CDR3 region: CASSLNRDSYEQYF. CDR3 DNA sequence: TGTGCCAGCAGCTTAAACAGGGACTCCTACGAGCAGTACTTC.

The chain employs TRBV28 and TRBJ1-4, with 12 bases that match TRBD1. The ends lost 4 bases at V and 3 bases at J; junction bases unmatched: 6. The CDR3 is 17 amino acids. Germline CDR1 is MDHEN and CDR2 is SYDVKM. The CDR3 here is CASSSSGTGGSNEKLFF. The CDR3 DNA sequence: TGTGCCAGCAGTTCATCCGGGACAGGGGGCTCTAATGAAAAACTGTTTTTT.

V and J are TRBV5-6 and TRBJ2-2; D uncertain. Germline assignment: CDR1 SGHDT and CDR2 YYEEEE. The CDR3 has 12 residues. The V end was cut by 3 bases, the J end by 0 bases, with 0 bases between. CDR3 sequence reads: CASSSNTGELFF. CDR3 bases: TGTGCCAGCAGCTCGAACACCGGGGAGCTGTTTTTT.

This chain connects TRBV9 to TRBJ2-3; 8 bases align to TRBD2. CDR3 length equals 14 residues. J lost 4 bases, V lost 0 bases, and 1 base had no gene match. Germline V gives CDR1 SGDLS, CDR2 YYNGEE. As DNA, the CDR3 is TGTGCCAGCAGCGTAGAACTAGCGGCAGATACGCAGTATTTT. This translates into CASSVELAADTQYF.